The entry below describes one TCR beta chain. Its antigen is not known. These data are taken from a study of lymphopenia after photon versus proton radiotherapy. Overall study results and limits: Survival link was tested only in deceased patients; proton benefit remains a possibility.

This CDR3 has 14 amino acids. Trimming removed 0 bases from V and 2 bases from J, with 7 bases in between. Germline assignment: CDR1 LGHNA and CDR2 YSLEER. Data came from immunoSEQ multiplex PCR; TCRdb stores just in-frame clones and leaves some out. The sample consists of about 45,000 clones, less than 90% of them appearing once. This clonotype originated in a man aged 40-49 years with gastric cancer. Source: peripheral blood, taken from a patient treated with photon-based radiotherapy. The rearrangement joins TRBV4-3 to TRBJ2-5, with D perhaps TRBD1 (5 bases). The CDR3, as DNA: TGCGCCAGCAGCCAAGACAGGGTACAAGAGACCCAGTACTTC. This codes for CASSQDRVQETQYF.